A selection of T cell receptor beta chains follows, all from one sample in a study of T cells in Graves' hyperthyroidism and ophthalmopathy. TCRdb used MiXCR to reprocess the multiplex PCR reads, holding one entry per CDR3 protein. The sample lists 700,000 to 950,000 distinct CDR3 sequences, about a third seen once, with 31% in the top ten. Sequences were obtained from blood. These receptors came from a woman aged 40 to 50 with Graves' hyperthyroidism. Each CDR3 is given with its conserved first and last residue. The D gene is left open where the match is weak. Only part of the rows carry a size: once, few, many, or a class if the clone is expanded.

j_call d_call v_call clone_size cdr3_aa cdr3_nt
TRBJ2-5 TRBD1 TRBV7-3 . CASSPHGTGVEETQYF TGTGCCAGCAGCCCGCACGGGACAGGGGTTGAAGAGACCCAGTACTTC
TRBJ2-5 TRBD2 TRBV12-3/TRBV12-4 many CASLAGGGETQYF TGTGCCAGCCTCGCGGGGGGCGGGGAGACCCAGTACTTC
TRBJ1-3 . TRBV9 few CASSATVSNGNTIYF TGTGCCAGCAGCGCGACAGTCTCCAATGGAAACACCATATATTTT
TRBJ1-2 . TRBV7-9 many CASSLGRRGGYGYTF TGTGCCAGCAGCTTAGGTCGGCGCGGGGGCTATGGCTACACCTTC
TRBJ2-5 TRBD2 TRBV9 few CASSSVGGIQETQYF TGTGCCAGCAGTTCTGTGGGGGGGATACAAGAGACCCAGTACTTC
TRBJ2-7 . TRBV6-5 . CASSYSVTASYEQYF TGTGCCAGCAGTTACTCCGTCACAGCATCATACGAGCAGTACTTC
TRBJ1-2 . TRBV12-3/TRBV12-4 many CASSFNPGGYGYTF TGTGCCAGCAGTTTTAATCCGGGAGGCTATGGCTACACCTTC
TRBJ1-5 . TRBV20-1 . CSAMGLAGSNQPQHF TGCAGTGCTATGGGGCTAGCGGGGAGCAATCAGCCCCAGCATTTT
TRBJ2-7 TRBD2 TRBV20-1 . CSARDWGGEQYF TGCAGTGCTAGAGATTGGGGGGGGGAGCAGTACTTC
TRBJ1-1 . TRBV2 many CASSDPGTNTEAFF TGTGCCAGCAGTGACCCGGGGACGAACACTGAAGCTTTCTTT
TRBJ2-2 . TRBV7-3 many CASSSGGVGELFF TGTGCCAGCAGCTCAGGAGGGGTCGGGGAGCTGTTTTTT
TRBJ1-4 TRBD1 TRBV12-3/TRBV12-4 . CASSHSDRVREKLFF TGTGCCAGCAGTCATTCGGACAGGGTTAGAGAAAAACTGTTTTTT
TRBJ2-2 . TRBV10-3 few CAISETRGGELFF TGTGCCATCAGTGAGACCAGGGGCGGGGAGCTGTTTTTT
TRBJ2-3 TRBD2 TRBV19 . CATSRGGSTDTQYF TGTGCCACCTCCCGGGGGGGGAGCACAGATACGCAGTATTTT
TRBJ2-3 TRBD1 TRBV25-1 . CASRGTGVTDTQYF TGTGCCAGCAGGGGGACAGGAGTCACAGATACGCAGTATTTT
TRBJ2-5 . TRBV10-2 . CASRMGPNRETQYF TGCGCCAGCAGAATGGGACCGAACCGAGAGACCCAGTACTTC
TRBJ1-5 . TRBV10-2 . CASRARDGQPQHF TGCGCCAGCAGGGCCAGGGACGGGCAGCCCCAGCATTTT
TRBJ1-5 . TRBV24-1 . CATSASRYNQPQHF TGTGCCACCAGTGCTAGCCGGTACAATCAGCCCCAGCATTTT
TRBJ2-5 . TRBV20-1 . CSARGDTSQETQYF TGCAGTGCTAGGGGGGACACCTCGCAAGAGACCCAGTACTTC
TRBJ1-1 TRBD1 TRBV20-1 . CSARTTTGANTEAFF TGCAGTGCTAGGACCACGACAGGGGCAAACACTGAAGCTTTCTTT